The entry that follows covers one T cell receptor (beta chain) sequence. In TCRdb, the RT-PCR reads were re-called with MiXCR into one record per CDR3 protein. This repertoire shows about 74,000 distinct CDR3 sequences, about 26% found once; its top ten account for around 27%. These data come from a study of patients and donors after allogeneic stem cell transplantation. The origin of this receptor is a human donor who was either an allogeneic HSCT recipient or a stem cell or donor lymphocyte infusion donor (not recorded which). It is not recorded whose cells these are; they may come from a transplant donor. The sequenced sample consisted of blood, either unsorted or a sorted T cell fraction (not recorded which).

The CDR3 nucleotides are TGTGCCAGCAGCTTGGGGGAGACAGCTCAGCCCCAGCATTTT. Translating gives CASSLGETAQPQHF. The chain couples TRBV5-6 to TRBJ1-5, with a tentative D call TRBD1 (5 bases). This CDR3 spans 14 amino acids. From germline, CDR1 is SGHDT and CDR2 YYEEEE. Deletions cut 0 bases from V and 6 bases from J, with 10 bases between.